Below, 18 T cell receptor beta chains from the same sample are listed, as sequenced in a study of PD-L1 blockade in urothelial cancer. Sequencing used immunoSEQ multiplex PCR; TCRdb keeps in-frame clones, though not all of them. The data contain tens of thousands of clones, about 83% of them singletons. The time point: pretreatment peripheral blood. Material: PBMCs, obtained around atezolizumab (anti-PD-L1) treatment. These receptors were collected from a woman in her sixties or seventies with urothelial cancer.

The chain joins TRBV6-1 to TRBJ2-1; tentatively, D is TRBD2 (6 bases). The CDR3 extends over 15 amino acids. Trimming left V 7 bases short and J 4 bases short, with 17 bases between. Looked up from germline, CDR1 is MNHNS and CDR2 is SASEGT. The CDR3 reads CASNGGAGPYNEQFF. CDR3 DNA sequence: TGTGCCAGCAACGGAGGAGCGGGCCCTTACAATGAGCAGTTCTTC.

This clone was recorded many times. The V and J genes are TRBV2 and TRBJ2-7; D gene ambiguous. CDR1 is SNHLY and CDR2 is FYNNEI in the germline V gene. The CDR3 is made up of 14 amino acids. Trimming left V 6 bases short and J 0 bases short, with 12 bases between. The chain's CDR3 is CASRLQWLSYEQYF. The CDR3 DNA is TGTGCCAGCAGATTACAGTGGCTCTCCTACGAGCAGTACTTC.

In DNA, the CDR3 is TGCGCCAGCAGCTCCATCTCGACTGTACTCAACACTGAAGCTTTCTTT. Translated, it gives CASSSISTVLNTEAFF. The chain combines TRBV5-1 with TRBJ1-1; no clear D. With 3 bases removed from V and 2 bases from J, the gap between germline ends came to 17 bases. The CDR3 is made up of 16 amino acids. Germline assignment: CDR1 SGHRS and CDR2 YFSETQ.

This chain links TRBV7-9 with TRBJ1-4; perhaps TRBD1 as D (5 bases). There are 14 residues in the CDR3. CDR1 is SEHNR, CDR2 FQNEAQ, per germline (reference sequence). Trimming left V 3 bases short and J 7 bases short, with 12 bases between. CDR3 in DNA: TGTGCCAGCAGCTTTGGGGGGGGTGTTGAAAAACTGTTTTTT. Protein sequence: CASSFGGGVEKLFF.

This rearrangement joins TRBV6-5 to TRBJ1-2; the D gene is possibly TRBD1 (6 bases). The CDR3 is 15 amino acids. V dropped 0 bases and J dropped 8 bases, with 16 bases sitting between them. CDR1 and CDR2 from the germline V gene are MNHEY and SVGAGI. In DNA form, the CDR3 reads TGTGCCAGCAGTTACTCTGTTCGGGGGGCTCGGGGCTACACCTTC. This translates into CASSYSVRGARGYTF.

The sample holds one count of this clone. The chain links TRBV28 to TRBJ1-4; D gene unclear. Trimming cost V 7 bases and J 0 bases, with 9 bases left between them. This CDR3 comprises 14 residues. Germline V gene lookup returns CDR1 MDHEN and CDR2 SYDVKM. CDR3 nucleotides: TGTGCCAGCATCCGCGGGACAACTAATGAAAAACTGTTTTTT. Translation gives CASIRGTTNEKLFF.

The chain employs TRBV6-1 and TRBJ2-5, with unresolved D. V was trimmed by 3 bases and J by 5 bases, leaving 10 bases between them. The CDR3 length is 13 residues. CDR1 MNHNS and CDR2 SASEGT come from the germline V gene. The CDR3 reads CASSDGRFETQYF. The CDR3 DNA reads as TGTGCCAGCAGTGATGGCAGGTTTGAGACCCAGTACTTC.

This chain uses TRBV30 with TRBJ2-1; 10 bases are a match to TRBD1. Trimming took 6 bases from V and 4 from J; bases not matched to a gene: 6. CDR1 and CDR2 from the germline V gene are GTSNPN and SVGIG (reference sequence). The CDR3 is 14 residues long. The CDR3: CACEPGQGYNEQFF. DNA of the CDR3: TGTGCCTGTGAGCCGGGACAGGGGTACAATGAGCAGTTCTTC.

The chain uses TRBV5-5 and TRBJ2-6; 7 nucleotides align to TRBD1. Germline V gene data show CDR1 as SGHKS and CDR2 as YYEKEE (reference sequence). The junction had 10 bases not matched to a gene; V was cut back by 1 base and J by 0 bases. This CDR3 has 19 residues. The CDR3 nucleotides read TGTGCCAGCAGCTTGATAGATACAGGGGTCAACTCTGGGGCCAACGTCCTGACTTTC. This codes for CASSLIDTGVNSGANVLTF.

With regard to this clone: The sample has other DNA sequences that encode this CDR3 too. The J gene is TRBJ1-5, the V gene TRBV30; D perhaps matches TRBD1 (6 bases). Germline V gene sequence: CDR1 GTSNPN, CDR2 SVGIG (reference sequence). V was cut by 0 bases and J by 5 bases, with 8 bases left in between. CDR3 length equals 13 residues. In DNA form, the CDR3 reads TGTGCCTGGAGTGTACAGGGAGATCAGCCCCAGCATTTT. Translation gives CAWSVQGDQPQHF.

The table lists this clone with a count of one. This chain joins TRBV30 and TRBJ2-5; a possible D gene is TRBD1 (5 bases). Germline CDR1 GTSNPN, CDR2 SVGIG (reference sequence). Trimming took off 4 bases at V and 5 bases at J, with 14 bases between the two ends. The CDR3 extends over 13 amino acids. CDR3 coding DNA: TGTGCCTGGAACCAGGGATTAAGTGAGACCCAGTACTTC. Translated, it gives CAWNQGLSETQYF.

V gene TRBV4-3 combines with J gene TRBJ1-4, with no clear D. The CDR3 consists of 15 residues. Looked up from germline, CDR1 is LGHNA and CDR2 is YSLEER. The V and J ends lost 0 bases and 4 bases respectively, with 9 bases between them. CDR3 DNA: TGCGCCAGCAGCCAAGATACCGGGGATAATGAAAAACTGTTTTTT. Translation: CASSQDTGDNEKLFF.

The chain combines TRBV6-5 with TRBJ1-2, with 7 bases matching TRBD1. The CDR3 is made up of 13 amino acids. Germline CDR1 is MNHEY and CDR2 is SVGAGI. V lost 6 bases, J lost 4 bases, and 5 bases stayed unmatched. In DNA, the CDR3 is TGTGCCAGCAGGTCCACAGGGGTCTATGGCTACACCTTC. As protein: CASRSTGVYGYTF.

CDR3 residues: CASIEAGGSPNEQFF. The CDR3 nucleotides are TGTGCCAGCATTGAGGCGGGAGGGTCCCCCAATGAGCAGTTCTTC. V and J are TRBV6-1 and TRBJ2-1; 9 bases are a match to TRBD2. Per germline, CDR1 MNHNS and CDR2 SASEGT. After removal of 7 bases from V and 6 bases from J, the junction contained 10 bases not matched to a gene. The CDR3 length is 15 residues.

The chain is built from TRBV27 and TRBJ2-3; maybe TRBD1 (5 bases). Germline V CDR1 and CDR2: MNHEY, SMNVEV (reference sequence). Between the trimmed V and J ends, which lost 1 base and 2 bases, there was a span of 13 bases. The CDR3 has 16 residues. The CDR3 region has the DNA TGTGCCAGCAGTTTATTACGGGCAGGGAACACAGATACGCAGTATTTT. Its translation: CASSLLRAGNTDTQYF.

In its sample, this clone was seen a few times. The chain combines TRBV2 with TRBJ2-4; D possibly corresponds to TRBD1 (6 bases). The germline V gene encodes CDR1 SNHLY and CDR2 FYNNEI. V dropped 9 bases and J dropped 1 base, with 13 bases sitting between them. The CDR3 has 14 residues. This chain's CDR3 is CARWGRTAKNIQYF. The CDR3 nucleotides read TGTGCCAGGTGGGGGCGGACTGCCAAAAACATTCAGTACTTC.

V and J are TRBV6-5 and TRBJ1-2; 10 bases align to TRBD1. CDR3 length equals 15 residues. Germline V gene data show CDR1 as MNHEY and CDR2 as SVGAGI. The junction had 6 bases not matched to a gene; V was cut back by 1 base and J by 7 bases. CDR3 region: CASSYLWTGGGGYTF. In DNA form, the CDR3 reads TGTGCCAGCAGTTACTTATGGACAGGGGGGGGTGGCTACACCTTC.

CDR3 amino acids: CASSLVLGWTAHTGELFF. The DNA of the CDR3 is TGTGCCAGCAGCTTAGTCCTAGGTTGGACAGCACACACCGGGGAGCTGTTTTTT. This chain joins TRBV11-2 and TRBJ2-2, with D perhaps TRBD1 (6 bases). Trimming cost V 1 base and J 3 bases, with 18 bases left between them. Germline-derived CDR1 and CDR2 are SGHAT and FQNNGV. The CDR3 is made up of 18 amino acids.